This is a list of T cell receptor beta chains from one sample in a study of blood T cell repertoires in COVID-19. The protocol was immunoSEQ multiplex PCR, while the TCRdb copy is restricted to in-frame clones and leaves out a portion. The sample includes tens of thousands of clones, more than 75% of them seen just once. The sample taken for sequencing was peripheral blood. The receptor source for this set is a woman older than 75 with active COVID-19. The CDR3 runs from the conserved cysteine through the conserved F or W. Each record gives: clone size, V gene, J gene, D gene, CDR3 protein, CDR3 DNA. The D gene is left open where the match is weak. Not every row has a clone size; where given, it reads once, few, many or a size class.

clone size: NA
V gene: TRBV7-2
J gene: TRBJ1-6
D gene: NA
CDR3 protein: CASSPRLNSPLHF
CDR3 DNA: TGTGCCAGCAGCCCCAGACTTAATTCACCCCTCCACTTT

clone size: few
V gene: TRBV6-6
J gene: TRBJ2-7
D gene: NA
CDR3 protein: CASSFTAYEQYF
CDR3 DNA: TGTGCCAGCAGTTTTACGGCCTACGAGCAGTACTTC

clone size: NA
V gene: TRBV5-6
J gene: TRBJ2-7
D gene: TRBD2
CDR3 protein: CASSSGGFYEQYF
CDR3 DNA: TGTGCCAGCAGTTCGGGGGGGTTCTACGAGCAGTACTTC

clone size: NA
V gene: TRBV9
J gene: TRBJ2-5
D gene: TRBD2
CDR3 protein: CARRDGGGPLGPKTQYF
CDR3 DNA: TGTGCCCGCCGCGACGGGGGGGGTCCTTTGGGCCCTAAGACCCAGTACTTC

clone size: NA
V gene: TRBV5-1
J gene: TRBJ2-5
D gene: TRBD2
CDR3 protein: CASSSGTSGRETQYF
CDR3 DNA: TGCGCCAGCAGTTCCGGGACTAGCGGACGAGAGACCCAGTACTTC

clone size: few
V gene: TRBV3-1/TRBV3-2
J gene: TRBJ2-4
D gene: TRBD1
CDR3 protein: CASSGTGGNIQYF
CDR3 DNA: TGTGCCAGCTCCGGGACAGGGGGAAACATTCAGTACTTC

clone size: NA
V gene: TRBV5-1
J gene: TRBJ2-5
D gene: TRBD2
CDR3 protein: CASSLGSGSWQTQYF
CDR3 DNA: TGCGCCAGCAGCTTAGGTAGCGGGAGTTGGCAGACCCAGTACTTC

clone size: NA
V gene: TRBV28
J gene: TRBJ2-3
D gene: NA
CDR3 protein: CASSRGATDTQYF
CDR3 DNA: TGTGCCAGCAGTAGGGGCGCCACAGATACGCAGTATTTT

clone size: NA
V gene: TRBV5-1
J gene: TRBJ1-2
D gene: TRBD1
CDR3 protein: CASSQGQGRVSYTF
CDR3 DNA: TGCGCCAGCAGCCAAGGACAGGGGAGAGTTAGCTACACCTTC

clone size: NA
V gene: TRBV5-6
J gene: TRBJ1-6
D gene: TRBD1
CDR3 protein: CASSLFQDRGSPLHF
CDR3 DNA: TGTGCCAGCAGCTTGTTCCAGGACAGGGGATCACCCCTCCACTTT

clone size: few
V gene: TRBV27
J gene: TRBJ2-5
D gene: NA
CDR3 protein: CASSSAGAGEETQYF
CDR3 DNA: TGTGCCAGCAGTTCCGCCGGGGCAGGGGAAGAGACCCAGTACTTC

clone size: NA
V gene: TRBV5-8
J gene: TRBJ2-4
D gene: NA
CDR3 protein: CASSLSGEPNIQYF
CDR3 DNA: TGTGCCAGCAGCCTATCAGGGGAGCCAAACATTCAGTACTTC

clone size: NA
V gene: TRBV7-6
J gene: TRBJ2-7
D gene: TRBD2
CDR3 protein: CASSLAGTSGSAYEQYF
CDR3 DNA: TGTGCCAGCAGCTTAGCGGGGACTAGCGGGAGTGCCTACGAGCAGTACTTC

clone size: NA
V gene: TRBV5-1
J gene: TRBJ2-2
D gene: NA
CDR3 protein: CASSFPGINTGELFF
CDR3 DNA: TGCGCCAGCAGCTTCCCGGGGATCAACACCGGGGAGCTGTTTTTT

clone size: NA
V gene: TRBV7-9
J gene: TRBJ2-5
D gene: TRBD1
CDR3 protein: CASSHRLSLTGVIEETQYF
CDR3 DNA: TGTGCCAGCAGCCACCGACTCTCTCTGACAGGGGTGATAGAAGAGACCCAGTACTTC

clone size: few
V gene: TRBV5-1
J gene: TRBJ2-7
D gene: NA
CDR3 protein: CASSLVSGYEQYF
CDR3 DNA: TGCGCCAGCAGCTTGGTCTCGGGGTACGAGCAGTACTTC

clone size: NA
V gene: TRBV28
J gene: TRBJ2-3
D gene: NA
CDR3 protein: CASSLERVSTDTQYF
CDR3 DNA: TGTGCCAGCAGCCTGGAGCGGGTATCGACAGATACGCAGTATTTT

clone size: NA
V gene: TRBV18
J gene: TRBJ2-1
D gene: NA
CDR3 protein: CASSPPTRNEQFF
CDR3 DNA: TGTGCCAGCTCACCACCTACCAGGAATGAGCAGTTCTTC

clone size: NA
V gene: TRBV5-1
J gene: TRBJ2-7
D gene: TRBD1
CDR3 protein: CASSIGQGGEQYF
CDR3 DNA: TGCGCCAGCAGCATAGGACAGGGCGGCGAGCAGTACTTC

clone size: NA
V gene: TRBV28
J gene: TRBJ2-7
D gene: TRBD1
CDR3 protein: CASNDRTGGYEQYF
CDR3 DNA: TGTGCCAGCAATGATAGGACAGGGGGCTACGAGCAGTACTTC